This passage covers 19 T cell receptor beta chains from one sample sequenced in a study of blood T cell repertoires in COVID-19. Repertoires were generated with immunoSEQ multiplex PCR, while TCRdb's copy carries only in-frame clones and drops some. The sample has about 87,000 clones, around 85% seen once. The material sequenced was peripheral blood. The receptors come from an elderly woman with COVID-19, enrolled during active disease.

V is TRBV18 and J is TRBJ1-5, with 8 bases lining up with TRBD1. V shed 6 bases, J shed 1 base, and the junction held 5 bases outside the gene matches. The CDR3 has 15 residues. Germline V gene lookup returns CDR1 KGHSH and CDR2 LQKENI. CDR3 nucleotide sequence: TGTGCCAGCTCCGGAGACAGGGGCAGCAATCAGCCCCAGCATTTT. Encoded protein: CASSGDRGSNQPQHF.

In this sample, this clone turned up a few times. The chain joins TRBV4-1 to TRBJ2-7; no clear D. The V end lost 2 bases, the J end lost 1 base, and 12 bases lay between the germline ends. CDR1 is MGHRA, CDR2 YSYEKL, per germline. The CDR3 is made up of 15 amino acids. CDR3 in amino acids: CASSQNSAGSYEQYF. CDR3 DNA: TGCGCCAGCAGCCAAAACTCCGCAGGATCCTACGAGCAGTACTTC.

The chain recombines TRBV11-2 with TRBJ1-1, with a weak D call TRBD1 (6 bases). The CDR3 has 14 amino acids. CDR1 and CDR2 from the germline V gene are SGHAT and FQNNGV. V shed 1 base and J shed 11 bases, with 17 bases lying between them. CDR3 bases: TGTGCCAGCAGCTTAGGGGGGCACCCTAGTTGGGCTTTCTTT. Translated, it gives CASSLGGHPSWAFF.

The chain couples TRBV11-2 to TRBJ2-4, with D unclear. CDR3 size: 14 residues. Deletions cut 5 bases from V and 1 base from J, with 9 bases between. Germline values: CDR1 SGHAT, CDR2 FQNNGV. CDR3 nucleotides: TGTGCCAGCAGCCCCTTTATGGCCAAAAACATTCAGTACTTC. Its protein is CASSPFMAKNIQYF.

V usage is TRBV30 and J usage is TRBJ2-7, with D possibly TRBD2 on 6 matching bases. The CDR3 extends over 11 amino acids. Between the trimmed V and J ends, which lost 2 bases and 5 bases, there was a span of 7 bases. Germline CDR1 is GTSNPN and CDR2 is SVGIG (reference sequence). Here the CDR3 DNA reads TGTGCCTGGAGTTGGGGGGACGAGCAGTACTTC. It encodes CAWSWGDEQYF. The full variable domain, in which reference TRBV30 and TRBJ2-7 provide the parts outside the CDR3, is SQTIHQWPATLVQPVGSPLSLECTVEGTSNPNLYWYRQAAGRGLQLLFYSVGIGQISSEVPQNLSASRPQDRQFILSSKKLLLSDSGFYLCAWSWGDEQYFGPGTRLTVT.

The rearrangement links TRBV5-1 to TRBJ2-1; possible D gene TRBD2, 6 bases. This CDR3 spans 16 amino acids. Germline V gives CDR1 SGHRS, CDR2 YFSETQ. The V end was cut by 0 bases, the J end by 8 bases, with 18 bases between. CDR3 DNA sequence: TGCGCCAGCAGCTTGGATGGGACTCCCAGAAGCGATGAGCAGTTCTTC. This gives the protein CASSLDGTPRSDEQFF.

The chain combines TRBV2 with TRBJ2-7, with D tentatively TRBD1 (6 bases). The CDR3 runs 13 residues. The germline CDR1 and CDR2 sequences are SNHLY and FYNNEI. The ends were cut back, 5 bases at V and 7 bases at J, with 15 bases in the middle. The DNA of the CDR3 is TGTGCCAGCAGTTTTCAGGGGTCAGGGGAGCAGTACTTC. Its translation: CASSFQGSGEQYF.

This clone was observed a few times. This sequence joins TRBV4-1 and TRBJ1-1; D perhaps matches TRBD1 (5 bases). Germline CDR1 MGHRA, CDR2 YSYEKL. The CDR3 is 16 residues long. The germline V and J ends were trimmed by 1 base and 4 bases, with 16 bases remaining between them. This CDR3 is CASSQGIQGLATEAFF. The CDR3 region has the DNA TGCGCCAGCAGCCAAGGCATTCAGGGCCTGGCCACTGAAGCTTTCTTT.

CDR3 region: CASSQEIAERGFYEQYF. The DNA for the CDR3 is TGCGCCAGCAGCCAAGAAATAGCGGAGCGGGGGTTCTACGAGCAGTACTTC. J is TRBJ2-7 and V is TRBV4-3; 8 positions match TRBD2. The CDR3 is made up of 17 amino acids. Germline V gene data show CDR1 as LGHNA and CDR2 as YSLEER. Germline trimming cut 0 bases from V and 3 bases from J; bases unmatched to any gene: 10.

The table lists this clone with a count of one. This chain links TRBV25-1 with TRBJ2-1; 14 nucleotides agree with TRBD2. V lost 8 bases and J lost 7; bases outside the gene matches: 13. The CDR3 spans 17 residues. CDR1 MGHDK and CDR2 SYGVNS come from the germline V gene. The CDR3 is CASLDAGTSGRRNEQFF. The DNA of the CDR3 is TGTGCCAGCCTAGACGCCGGGACTAGCGGGAGAAGAAATGAGCAGTTCTTC.

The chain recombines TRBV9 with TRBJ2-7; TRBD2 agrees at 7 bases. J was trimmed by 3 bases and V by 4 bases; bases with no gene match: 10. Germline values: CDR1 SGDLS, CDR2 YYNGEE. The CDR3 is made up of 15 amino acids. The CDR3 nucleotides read TGTGCCAGCAGCCCCCAAACGGGACTAAACTACGAGCAGTACTTC. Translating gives CASSPQTGLNYEQYF.

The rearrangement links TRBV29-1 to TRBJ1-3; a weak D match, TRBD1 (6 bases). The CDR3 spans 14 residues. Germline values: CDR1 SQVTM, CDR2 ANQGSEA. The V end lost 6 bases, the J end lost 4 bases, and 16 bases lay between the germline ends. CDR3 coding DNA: TGCAGCGTGGCCCAAGGGGGAAGAGGAAACACCATATATTTT. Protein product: CSVAQGGRGNTIYF.

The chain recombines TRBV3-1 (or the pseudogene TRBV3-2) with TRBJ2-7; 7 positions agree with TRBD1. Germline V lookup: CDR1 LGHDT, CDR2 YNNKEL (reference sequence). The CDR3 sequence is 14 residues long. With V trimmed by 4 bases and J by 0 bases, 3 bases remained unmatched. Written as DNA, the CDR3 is TGTGCCAGCAGCCGGGGACAGAGCTCCTACGAGCAGTACTTC. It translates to CASSRGQSSYEQYF.

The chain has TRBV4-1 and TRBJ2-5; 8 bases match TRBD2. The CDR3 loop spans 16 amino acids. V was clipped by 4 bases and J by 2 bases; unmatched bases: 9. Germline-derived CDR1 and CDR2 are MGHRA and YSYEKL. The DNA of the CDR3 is TGCGCCAGCAGCCCCGGGGGGGGGAGAGTACAAGAGACCCAGTACTTC. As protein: CASSPGGGRVQETQYF.

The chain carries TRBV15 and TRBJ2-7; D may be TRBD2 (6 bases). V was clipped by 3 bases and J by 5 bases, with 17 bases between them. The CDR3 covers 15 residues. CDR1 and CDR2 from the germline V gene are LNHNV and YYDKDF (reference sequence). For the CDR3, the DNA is TGTGCCACCAGCAGGGGACTCGCCCTCGGGAACGAGCAGTACTTC. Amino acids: CATSRGLALGNEQYF.

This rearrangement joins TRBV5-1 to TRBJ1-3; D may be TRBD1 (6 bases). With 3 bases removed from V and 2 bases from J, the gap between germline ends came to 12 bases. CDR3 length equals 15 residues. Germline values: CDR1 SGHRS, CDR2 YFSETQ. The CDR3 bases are TGCGCCAGCAGCTCCACAGGGAACACTGGAAACACCATATATTTT. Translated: CASSSTGNTGNTIYF.

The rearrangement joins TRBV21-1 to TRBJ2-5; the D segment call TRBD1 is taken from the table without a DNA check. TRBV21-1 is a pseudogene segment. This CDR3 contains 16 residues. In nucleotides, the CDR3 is TGTGCCAGCAGCAAAGGTGCGCGGTCAGGGAAAGAGACCCAGTACTTC. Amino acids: CASSKGARSGKETQYF.

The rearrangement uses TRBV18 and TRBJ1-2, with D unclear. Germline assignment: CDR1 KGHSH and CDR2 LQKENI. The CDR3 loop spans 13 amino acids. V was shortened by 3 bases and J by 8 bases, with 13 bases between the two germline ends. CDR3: CASSPGGPGGYTF. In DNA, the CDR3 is TGTGCCAGCTCACCCGGAGGGCCCGGAGGCTACACCTTC.

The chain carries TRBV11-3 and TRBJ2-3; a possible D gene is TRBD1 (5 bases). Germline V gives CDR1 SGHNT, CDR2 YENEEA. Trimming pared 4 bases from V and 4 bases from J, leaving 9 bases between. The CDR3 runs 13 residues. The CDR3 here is CASSSQGADTQYF. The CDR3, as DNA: TGTGCCAGCAGCTCTCAGGGCGCAGATACGCAGTATTTT.